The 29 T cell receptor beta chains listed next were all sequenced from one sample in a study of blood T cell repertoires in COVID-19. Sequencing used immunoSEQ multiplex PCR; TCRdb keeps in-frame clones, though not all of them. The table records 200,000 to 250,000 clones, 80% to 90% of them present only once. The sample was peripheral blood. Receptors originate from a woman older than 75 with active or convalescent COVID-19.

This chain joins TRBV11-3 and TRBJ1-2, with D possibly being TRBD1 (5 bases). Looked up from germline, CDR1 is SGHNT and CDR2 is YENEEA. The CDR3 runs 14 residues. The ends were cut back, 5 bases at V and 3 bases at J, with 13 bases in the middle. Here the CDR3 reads CASSQQGVDYGYTF. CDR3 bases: TGTGCCAGCAGCCAGCAAGGGGTTGACTATGGCTACACCTTC.

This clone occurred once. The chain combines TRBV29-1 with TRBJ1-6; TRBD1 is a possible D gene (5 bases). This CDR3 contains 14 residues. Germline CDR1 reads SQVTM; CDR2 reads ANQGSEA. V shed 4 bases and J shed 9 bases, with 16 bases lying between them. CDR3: CSVVLGGAGSPLHF. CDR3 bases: TGCAGCGTTGTCCTCGGAGGGGCCGGTTCACCCCTCCACTTT.

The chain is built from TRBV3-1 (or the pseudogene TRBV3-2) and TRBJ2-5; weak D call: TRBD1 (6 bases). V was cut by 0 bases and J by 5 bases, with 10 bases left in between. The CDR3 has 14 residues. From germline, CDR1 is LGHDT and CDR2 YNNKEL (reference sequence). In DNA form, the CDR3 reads TGTGCCAGCAGCCAAGATCCTAGGGGGGAGACCCAGTACTTC. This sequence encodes CASSQDPRGETQYF.

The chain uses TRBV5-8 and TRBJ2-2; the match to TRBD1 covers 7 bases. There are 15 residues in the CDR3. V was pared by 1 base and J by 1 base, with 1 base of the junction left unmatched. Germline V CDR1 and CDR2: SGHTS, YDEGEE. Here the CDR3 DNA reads TGTGCCAGCAGCTTGAGGGGGCAGAACACCGGGGAGCTGTTTTTT. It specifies CASSLRGQNTGELFF.

The CDR3 DNA follows: TGTGCCAGCAGCCTTAGGTGGGGAAGGGGGCAAGAGACCCAGTACTTC. Protein: CASSLRWGRGQETQYF. The chain has TRBV28 and TRBJ2-5; TRBD1 is a possible D gene (6 bases). Germline V gene sequence: CDR1 MDHEN, CDR2 SYDVKM. The V end lost 6 bases, the J end lost 2 bases, and 19 bases lay between the germline ends. This CDR3 spans 16 amino acids.

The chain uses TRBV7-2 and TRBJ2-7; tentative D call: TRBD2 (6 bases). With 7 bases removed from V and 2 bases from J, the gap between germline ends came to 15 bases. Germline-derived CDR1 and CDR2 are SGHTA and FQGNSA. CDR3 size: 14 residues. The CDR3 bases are TGTGCCAGCAACTCTCGGACTATAGCCTACGAGCAGTACTTC. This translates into CASNSRTIAYEQYF.

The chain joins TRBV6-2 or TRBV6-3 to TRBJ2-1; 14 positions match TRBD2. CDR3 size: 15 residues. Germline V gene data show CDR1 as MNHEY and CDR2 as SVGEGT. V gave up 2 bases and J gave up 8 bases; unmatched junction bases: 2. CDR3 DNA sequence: TGTGCCAGCAGTTACGGGACTAGCGGGAGCTATGAGCAGTTCTTC. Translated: CASSYGTSGSYEQFF.

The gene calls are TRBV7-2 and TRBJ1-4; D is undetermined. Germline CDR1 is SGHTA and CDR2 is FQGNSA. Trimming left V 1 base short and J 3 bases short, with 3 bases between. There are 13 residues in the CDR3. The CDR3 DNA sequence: TGTGCCAGCAGCTTAGTATCTAATGAAAAACTGTTTTTT. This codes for CASSLVSNEKLFF.

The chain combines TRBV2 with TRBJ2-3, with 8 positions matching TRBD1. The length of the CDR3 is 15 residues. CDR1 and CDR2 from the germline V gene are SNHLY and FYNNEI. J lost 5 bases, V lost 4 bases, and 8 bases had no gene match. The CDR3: CASSAGRGLVDTQYF. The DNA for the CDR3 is TGTGCCAGCAGTGCGGGCAGGGGGCTGGTAGATACGCAGTATTTT.

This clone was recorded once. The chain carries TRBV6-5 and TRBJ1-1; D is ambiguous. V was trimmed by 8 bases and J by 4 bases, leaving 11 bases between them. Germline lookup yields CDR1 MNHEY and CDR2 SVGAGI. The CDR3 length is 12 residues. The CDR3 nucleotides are TGTGCCAGCGGACTCGGAGTCACTGAAGCTTTCTTT. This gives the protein CASGLGVTEAFF.

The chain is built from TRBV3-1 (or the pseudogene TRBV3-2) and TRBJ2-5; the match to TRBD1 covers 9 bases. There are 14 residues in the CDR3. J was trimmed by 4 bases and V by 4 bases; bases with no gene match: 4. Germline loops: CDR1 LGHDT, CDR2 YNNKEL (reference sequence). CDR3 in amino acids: CASSPPGQGETQYF. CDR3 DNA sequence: TGTGCCAGCAGCCCACCGGGACAGGGAGAGACCCAGTACTTC.

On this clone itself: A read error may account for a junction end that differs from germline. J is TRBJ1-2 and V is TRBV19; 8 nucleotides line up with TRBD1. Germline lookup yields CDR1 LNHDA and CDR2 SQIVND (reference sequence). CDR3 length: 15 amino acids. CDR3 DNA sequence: TGTGCCAGTAGGGGCAGGGGGCGGCCCTCCGCTCTCCAACCCTTC. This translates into CASRGRGRPSALQPF.

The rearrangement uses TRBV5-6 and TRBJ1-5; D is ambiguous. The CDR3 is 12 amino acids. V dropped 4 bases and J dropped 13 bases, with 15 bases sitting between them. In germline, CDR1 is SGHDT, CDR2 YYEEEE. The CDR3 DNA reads TGTGCCAGCAGCCTTGAATTGGGCCCTCAGCATTTT. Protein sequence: CASSLELGPQHF.

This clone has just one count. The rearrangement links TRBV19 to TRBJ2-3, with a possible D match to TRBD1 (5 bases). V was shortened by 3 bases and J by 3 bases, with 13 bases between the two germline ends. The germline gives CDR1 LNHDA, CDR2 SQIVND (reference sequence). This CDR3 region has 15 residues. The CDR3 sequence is CASSITGMGTDTQYF. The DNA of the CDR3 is TGTGCCAGTAGTATCACAGGAATGGGGACAGATACGCAGTATTTT.

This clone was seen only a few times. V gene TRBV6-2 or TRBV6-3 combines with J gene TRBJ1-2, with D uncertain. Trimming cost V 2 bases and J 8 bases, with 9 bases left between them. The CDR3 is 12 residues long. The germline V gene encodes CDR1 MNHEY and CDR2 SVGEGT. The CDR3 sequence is CASSYGPGGYTF. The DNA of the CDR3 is TGTGCCAGCAGTTACGGACCGGGGGGCTACACCTTC.

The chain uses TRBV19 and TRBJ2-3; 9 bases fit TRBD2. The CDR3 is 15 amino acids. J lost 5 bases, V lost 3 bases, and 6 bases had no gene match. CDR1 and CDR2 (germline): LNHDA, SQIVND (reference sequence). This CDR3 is CASSMGGGAVDTQYF. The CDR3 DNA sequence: TGTGCCAGTAGTATGGGCGGGGGGGCCGTAGATACGCAGTATTTT.

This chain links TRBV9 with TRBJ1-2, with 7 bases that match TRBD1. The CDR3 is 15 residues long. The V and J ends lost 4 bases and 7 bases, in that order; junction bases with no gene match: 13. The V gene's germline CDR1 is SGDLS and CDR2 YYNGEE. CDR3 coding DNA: TGTGCCAGCAGCATCGCATCCAACACAGGGGTTGGCTACACCTTC. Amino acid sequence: CASSIASNTGVGYTF.

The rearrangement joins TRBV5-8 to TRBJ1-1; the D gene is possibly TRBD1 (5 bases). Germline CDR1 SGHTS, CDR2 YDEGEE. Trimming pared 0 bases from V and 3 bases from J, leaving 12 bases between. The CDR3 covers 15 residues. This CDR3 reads CASSLASRADTEAFF. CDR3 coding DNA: TGTGCCAGCAGCTTGGCCAGCAGGGCAGACACTGAAGCTTTCTTT. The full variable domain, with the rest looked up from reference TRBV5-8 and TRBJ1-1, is EAGVTQSPTHLIKTRGQQATLRCSPISGHTSVYWYQQALGLGLQFLLWYDEGEERNRGNFPPRFSGRQFPNYSSELNVNALELEDSALYLCASSLASRADTEAFFGQGTRLTVV.

CDR3 nucleotides: TGCGCCAGCAGCTTGTTAGGCGGCACACAAGAGACCCAGTACTTC. Translation: CASSLLGGTQETQYF. The gene calls are TRBV5-1 and TRBJ2-5; D is unresolved. V lost 1 base and J lost 2, with 12 bases in between. CDR3 size: 15 residues. Per the germline V gene, CDR1 is SGHRS and CDR2 is YFSETQ.

The CDR3 sequence is CASRSSGTGMQETQYF. In DNA, the CDR3 is TGTGCCAGCAGGAGCTCCGGGACAGGGATGCAAGAGACCCAGTACTTC. This chain joins TRBV14 and TRBJ2-5; 9 positions agree with TRBD1. Germline-derived CDR1 and CDR2 are SGHDN and FVKESK. After removal of 6 bases from V and 2 bases from J, the junction contained 10 bases not matched to a gene. The CDR3 is 16 residues long.

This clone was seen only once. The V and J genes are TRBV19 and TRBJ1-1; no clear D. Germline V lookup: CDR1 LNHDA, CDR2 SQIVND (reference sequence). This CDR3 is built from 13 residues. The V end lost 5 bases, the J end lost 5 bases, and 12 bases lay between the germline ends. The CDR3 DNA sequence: TGTGCCAGTAGTGTTGGCCGGGAAACTGAAGCTTTCTTT. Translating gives CASSVGRETEAFF.

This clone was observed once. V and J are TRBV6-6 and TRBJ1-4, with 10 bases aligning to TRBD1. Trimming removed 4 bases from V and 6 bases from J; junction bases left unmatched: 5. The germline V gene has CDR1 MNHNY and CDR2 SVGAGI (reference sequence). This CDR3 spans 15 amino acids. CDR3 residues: CASSSPGTGDEKLFF. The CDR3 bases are TGTGCCAGCAGTTCCCCCGGGACAGGGGATGAAAAACTGTTTTTT.

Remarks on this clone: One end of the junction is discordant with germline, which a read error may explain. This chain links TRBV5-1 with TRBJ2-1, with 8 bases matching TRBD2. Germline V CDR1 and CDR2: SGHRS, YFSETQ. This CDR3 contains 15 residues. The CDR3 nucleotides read TGCGCCAGCAGTTTGGCAGCGGGGGAACTAAATGAGCAGTTCTTC. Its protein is CASSLAAGELNEQFF.

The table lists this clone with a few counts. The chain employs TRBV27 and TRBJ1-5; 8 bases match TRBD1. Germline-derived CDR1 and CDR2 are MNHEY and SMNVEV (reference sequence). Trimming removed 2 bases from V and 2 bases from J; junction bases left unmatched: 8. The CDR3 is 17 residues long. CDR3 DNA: TGTGCCAGCAGTTTAAATGCAGGGGGCTTGGGCAATCAGCCCCAGCATTTT. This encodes CASSLNAGGLGNQPQHF.

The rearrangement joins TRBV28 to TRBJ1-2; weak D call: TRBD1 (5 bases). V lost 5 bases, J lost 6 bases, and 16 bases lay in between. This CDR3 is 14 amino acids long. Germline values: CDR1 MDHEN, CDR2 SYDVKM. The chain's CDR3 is CASSLPHGADGYTF. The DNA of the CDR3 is TGTGCCAGCAGTCTCCCCCATGGGGCGGATGGCTACACCTTC.

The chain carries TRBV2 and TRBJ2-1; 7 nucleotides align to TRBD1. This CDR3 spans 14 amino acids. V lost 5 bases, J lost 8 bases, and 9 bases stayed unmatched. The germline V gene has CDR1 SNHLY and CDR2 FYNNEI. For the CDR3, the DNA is TGTGCCAGCAGTTTCACAGGGGCGCGGGATGAGCAGTTCTTC. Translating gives CASSFTGARDEQFF. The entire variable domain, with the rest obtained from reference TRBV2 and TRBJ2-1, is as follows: EPEVTQTPSHQVTQMGQEVILRCVPISNHLYFYWYRQILGQKVEFLVSFYNNEISEKSEIFDDQFSVERPDGSNFTLKIRSTKLEDSAMYFCASSFTGARDEQFFGPGTRLTVL.

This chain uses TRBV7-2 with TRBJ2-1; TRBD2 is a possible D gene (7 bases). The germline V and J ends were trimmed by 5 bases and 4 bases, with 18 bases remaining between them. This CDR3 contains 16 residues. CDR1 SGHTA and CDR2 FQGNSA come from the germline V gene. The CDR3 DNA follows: TGTGCCAGCAGCCCCCGGGCGGGGGCGAATTACAATGAGCAGTTCTTC. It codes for CASSPRAGANYNEQFF.

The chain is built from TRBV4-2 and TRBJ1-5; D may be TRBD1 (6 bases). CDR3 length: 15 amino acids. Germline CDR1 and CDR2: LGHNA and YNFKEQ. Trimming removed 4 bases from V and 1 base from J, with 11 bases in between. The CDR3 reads CASSPYRVSNQPQHF. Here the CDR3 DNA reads TGTGCCAGCAGCCCCTACAGGGTGAGCAATCAGCCCCAGCATTTT.

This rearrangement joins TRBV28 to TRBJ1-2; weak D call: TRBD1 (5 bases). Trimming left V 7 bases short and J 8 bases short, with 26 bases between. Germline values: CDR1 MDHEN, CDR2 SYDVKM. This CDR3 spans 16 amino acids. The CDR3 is CASILAGRQGSGGYTF. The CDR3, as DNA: TGTGCCAGCATTCTGGCCGGGAGGCAGGGATCGGGAGGCTACACCTTC.